Below, 10 T cell receptor beta chains from the same sample are listed, as sequenced in a study of cytomegalovirus exposure and HLA in healthy donors (dated by TCRdb to 2016 to 2017). The library was built by means of the immunoSEQ multiplex PCR assay. The multiplex PCR relied on a mix of 60 forward primers for TCR Vbeta segments and 13 reverse primers for TCR Jbeta segments. The immuneACCESS repertoire file appears here via TCRdb, limited to in-frame rearrangements. These files lack a portion of the clones; in checked studies, under half of the deficit traces to unresolved V genes, and the cause of the others is not known. In this sample the table shows 100,000 to 150,000 clones, approximately 70% of which occur a single time. The top ten clonotypes cover roughly 2.7% of the sample. Sequences were obtained from PBMCs. All receptors come from a woman aged 60-70 years in good health and CMV-seropositive.

The chain employs TRBV6-1 and TRBJ1-5; the match to TRBD1 covers 8 bases. CDR3 length equals 16 residues. V shed 4 bases and J 2 bases; nucleotides not matched to a gene: 7. The V gene's germline CDR1 is MNHNS and CDR2 SASEGT. CDR3: CASSAYGQGGNQPQHF. The CDR3 region has the DNA TGTGCCAGCAGTGCCTATGGACAGGGAGGCAATCAGCCCCAGCATTTT.

This sequence joins TRBV15 and TRBJ2-2, with 9 bases that match TRBD2. The CDR3 loop spans 17 amino acids. Germline CDR1 reads LNHNV; CDR2 reads YYDKDF (reference sequence). The ends lost 0 bases at V and 0 bases at J; junction bases unmatched: 2. CDR3 amino acids: CATSRDSGGANTGELFF. CDR3 sequence (DNA): TGTGCCACCAGCAGAGATAGCGGGGGCGCGAACACCGGGGAGCTGTTTTTT.

Worth noting for this clone: Other DNA sequences in the sample encode the same CDR3. The CDR3 sequence is CASSQEGRGLGSPLHF. The CDR3 nucleotides read TGCGCCAGCAGCCAAGAGGGTCGCGGGTTAGGATCACCCCTCCACTTT. The J gene is TRBJ1-6, the V gene TRBV4-1; D not resolved. CDR3 length: 16 residues. Germline-derived CDR1 and CDR2 are MGHRA and YSYEKL. Trimming removed 0 bases at V and 10 bases at J, with 16 bases between.

The chain links TRBV7-7 to TRBJ2-5; TRBD1 agrees at 8 bases. CDR1 and CDR2 (germline): SSHAT, FNYEAQ (reference sequence). This CDR3 spans 14 amino acids. Trimming cost V 4 bases and J 5 bases; bases outside gene matches: 6. DNA for the CDR3: TGTGCCAGCAGCTCGGGACAGGTTAGCGAGACCCAGTACTTC. This codes for CASSSGQVSETQYF.

The table lists this clone with a count of one. As DNA, the CDR3 is TGTGCCAGCAGAACCCAGGGGGAGGTGGGCACTGAAGCTTTCTTT. Translated: CASRTQGEVGTEAFF. The V call is TRBV6-1, the J call TRBJ1-1, with 7 positions matching TRBD1. In germline, CDR1 is MNHNS, CDR2 SASEGT. This CDR3 is 15 amino acids long. V lost 6 bases to trimming and J lost 4 bases; unmatched junction nucleotides: 11.

The gene calls are TRBV5-8 and TRBJ1-5, with D unresolved. The V gene's germline CDR1 is SGHTS and CDR2 YDEGEE. The CDR3 is 14 residues long. V was shortened by 0 bases and J by 0 bases, with 4 bases between the two germline ends. The CDR3 sequence: CASSLVHSNQPQHF. The CDR3 DNA sequence: TGTGCCAGCAGCTTGGTTCATAGCAATCAGCCCCAGCATTTT. The full variable domain, in which reference TRBV5-8 and TRBJ1-5 provide the parts outside the CDR3, is EAGVTQSPTHLIKTRGQQATLRCSPISGHTSVYWYQQALGLGLQFLLWYDEGEERNRGNFPPRFSGRQFPNYSSELNVNALELEDSALYLCASSLVHSNQPQHFGDGTRLSIL.

This clone was picked up one time. The chain recombines TRBV6-4 with TRBJ2-1, with D tentatively TRBD1 (6 bases). The CDR3 runs 13 residues. Germline V gives CDR1 MRHNA, CDR2 SNTAGT. The V end was cut by 8 bases, the J end by 8 bases, with 16 bases between. The CDR3 reads CASGWTDKDEQFF. In DNA, the CDR3 is TGTGCCAGCGGTTGGACAGACAAGGATGAGCAGTTCTTC.

This clone was picked up a small number of times. V and J are TRBV13 and TRBJ1-6; 8 bases agree with TRBD1. Germline V lookup: CDR1 PRHDT, CDR2 FYEKMQ (reference sequence). The CDR3 contains 14 residues. J gave up 8 bases and V 4 bases, and 4 bases lay outside the gene matches. CDR3 amino acids: CASSSGTGDSPLHF. The CDR3 coding sequence is TGTGCCAGCAGCTCCGGGACAGGAGATTCACCCCTCCACTTT.

V gene TRBV2 combines with J gene TRBJ2-2; D perhaps matches TRBD1 (6 bases). Germline-derived CDR1 and CDR2 are SNHLY and FYNNEI. The CDR3 is 14 residues long. V lost 7 bases, J lost 3 bases, and 12 bases lay in between. The CDR3 DNA is TGTGCCAGCAATAGGGACACCCACACCGGGGAGCTGTTTTTT. Its protein product is CASNRDTHTGELFF.

The rearrangement links TRBV4-1 to TRBJ2-5; 12 bases match TRBD2. The CDR3 loop spans 17 amino acids. Trimming removed 1 base from V and 2 bases from J; junction bases left unmatched: 5. Germline V lookup: CDR1 MGHRA, CDR2 YSYEKL. The DNA of the CDR3 is TGCGCCAGCAGCCAAGGACGGACTAGCGGGGTTCAAGAGACCCAGTACTTC. The encoded protein is CASSQGRTSGVQETQYF.